This TCR beta chain was captured by sequencing in a study of blood T cell repertoires in COVID-19. From germline, CDR1 is LNHNV and CDR2 YYDKDF (reference sequence). J gave up 3 bases and V 9 bases, and 2 bases lay outside the gene matches. The CDR3 runs 13 residues. Per the original data handling: Reference gene primer amplification gave nucleated cell count estimates. Clones were sequenced by immunoSEQ multiplex PCR, and TCRdb holds only the in-frame ones, with some missing. That table supplies the V and J calls and clone size; D and trimming were determined from the DNA. The sample carries about 190,000 clones, less than 85% recorded once.

The chain joins TRBV15 to TRBJ2-5; TRBD2 agrees at 12 bases. The sequence was collected from a woman aged 45 to 65 with acute or convalescent COVID-19. Input material: peripheral blood. CDR3 sequence: CATRTSGEETQYF. The CDR3, as DNA: TGTGCCACAAGGACTAGCGGGGAAGAGACCCAGTACTTC.